This T cell receptor beta chain was found in a study of shared clonotypes between healthy human individuals. General study findings and limits: Against clonotypes common to all four donors, non-shared ones had lower generation probabilities. Shared clonotypes: roughly 4.7% naive CD4, 3% to 3.5% naive CD8, about 2.5% memory CD4, 0.4% to 0.5% memory CD8.

Libraries were prepared by immunoSEQ multiplex PCR; TCRdb keeps only in-frame clonotypes and omits some of them. There are more than 2,000,000 clones in the sample; approximately 92% occur only once, and roughly 0.14% lies in the top ten. As regards this clone: Its antigen is not identified.

This CDR3 has 13 residues. V gave up 4 bases and J gave up 1 base, with 10 bases separating them. Germline loops: CDR1 GTSNPN, CDR2 SVGIG (reference sequence). The chain couples TRBV30 to TRBJ2-5; D not certain. This receptor was taken from a man aged 18 to 30 in good health. The sample consisted of naive CD4+ T cells sorted from blood. Subset meaning: CD45RA+ positively selected. CDR3 in amino acids: CAWNGRSQETQYF. CDR3 bases: TGTGCCTGGAATGGACGCTCCCAAGAGACCCAGTACTTC. The variable domain in full, completed from reference TRBV30 and TRBJ2-5, reads SQTIHQWPATLVQPVGSPLSLECTVEGTSNPNLYWYRQAAGRGLQLLFYSVGIGQISSEVPQNLSASRPQDRQFILSSKKLLLSDSGFYLCAWNGRSQETQYFGPGTRLLVL.